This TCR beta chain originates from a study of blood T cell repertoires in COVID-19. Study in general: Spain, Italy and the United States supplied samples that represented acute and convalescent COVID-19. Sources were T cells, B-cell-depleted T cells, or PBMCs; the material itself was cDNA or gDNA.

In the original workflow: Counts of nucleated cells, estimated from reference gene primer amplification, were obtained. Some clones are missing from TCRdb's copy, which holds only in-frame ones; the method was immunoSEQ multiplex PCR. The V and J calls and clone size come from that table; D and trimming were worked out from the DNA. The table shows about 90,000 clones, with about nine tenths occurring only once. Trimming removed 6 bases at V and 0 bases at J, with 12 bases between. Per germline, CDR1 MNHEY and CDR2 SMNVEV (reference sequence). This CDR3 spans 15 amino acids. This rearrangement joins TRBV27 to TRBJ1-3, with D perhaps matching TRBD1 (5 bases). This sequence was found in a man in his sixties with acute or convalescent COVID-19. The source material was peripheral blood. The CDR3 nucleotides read TGTGCCAGCAGGCCGGACATCTTCTCTGGAAACACCATATATTTT. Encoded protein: CASRPDIFSGNTIYF.